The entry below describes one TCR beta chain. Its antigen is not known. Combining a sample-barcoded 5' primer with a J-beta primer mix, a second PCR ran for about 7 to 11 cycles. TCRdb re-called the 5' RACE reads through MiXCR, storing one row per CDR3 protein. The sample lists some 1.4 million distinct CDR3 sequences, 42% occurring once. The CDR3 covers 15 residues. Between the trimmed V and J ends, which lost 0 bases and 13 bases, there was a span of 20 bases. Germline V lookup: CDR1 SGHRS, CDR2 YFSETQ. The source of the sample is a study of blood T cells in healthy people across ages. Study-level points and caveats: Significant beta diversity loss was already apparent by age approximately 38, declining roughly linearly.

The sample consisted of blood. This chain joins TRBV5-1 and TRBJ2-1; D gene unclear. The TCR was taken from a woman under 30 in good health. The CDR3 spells CASSLDPPRLETQFF. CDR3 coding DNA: TGCGCCAGCAGCTTGGACCCCCCGAGATTGGAGACCCAGTTCTTC.